These 3 T cell receptor beta chains were sequenced from one sample in a study of cytomegalovirus exposure and HLA in healthy donors. This table comes from immunoSEQ multiplex PCR, and its TCRdb copy is limited to in-frame clones, with some not included. The sample shows 250,000 to 300,000 clones, around 90% of them seen only once. Sample: PBMCs. These receptors came from a woman aged 18-29 years in good health and CMV-seronegative.

The J gene is TRBJ1-6, the V gene TRBV2; unclear D gene. The CDR3 is made up of 13 amino acids. In germline, CDR1 is SNHLY, CDR2 FYNNEI. V was cut by 6 bases and J by 7 bases, with 10 bases left in between. The CDR3 DNA is TGTGCCAGCAGGCGGGAGCAGAATTCACCCCTCCACTTT. As protein: CASRREQNSPLHF.

The chain has TRBV20-1 and TRBJ1-6; 8 bases fit TRBD1. V was pared by 6 bases and J by 19 bases, with 11 bases of the junction left unmatched. The CDR3 is 11 residues long. CDR1 DFQATT and CDR2 SNEGSKA come from the germline V gene (reference sequence). Here the CDR3 DNA reads TGCAGTGCCTCCGACAGGGGTTCGGTTCACTTT. Amino acid sequence: CSASDRGSVHF.

The genes are TRBV6-6 and TRBJ1-6; no reliable D call. This CDR3 spans 15 amino acids. V was pared by 4 bases and J by 0 bases, with 7 bases between. The V gene's germline CDR1 is MNHNY and CDR2 SVGAGI (reference sequence). The CDR3 spells CASSFGSSYNSPLHF. The DNA for the CDR3 is TGTGCCAGCAGTTTTGGGAGCTCCTATAATTCACCCCTCCACTTT.